One sample yielded the 24 T cell receptor beta chains listed below, sequenced in a study of cytomegalovirus exposure and HLA in healthy donors. The PCR contained 60 Vbeta and 13 Jbeta primers. Some clones are missing from TCRdb's copy, which holds only in-frame ones; the method was immunoSEQ multiplex PCR. The data hold 200,000 to 250,000 clones, with approximately 80% observed a single time. Sequences were obtained from PBMCs. These receptor sequences come from a man aged 50-59 years in good health and CMV-seronegative.

The table lists this clone with a few counts. This chain uses TRBV9 with TRBJ2-1; 9 positions match TRBD2. Germline-derived CDR1 and CDR2 are SGDLS and YYNGEE. The CDR3 is 17 amino acids. V gave up 4 bases and J gave up 0 bases; unmatched junction bases: 8. CDR3 protein: CASSSGLATSSYNEQFF. CDR3 DNA: TGTGCCAGCAGCTCCGGACTAGCGACTAGCTCCTACAATGAGCAGTTCTTC.

The J gene is TRBJ2-1, the V gene TRBV4-1; TRBD2 aligns across 7 bases. The germline gives CDR1 MGHRA, CDR2 YSYEKL. The CDR3 is 21 residues long. Trimming took 3 bases from V and 3 from J; bases not matched to a gene: 23. CDR3 nucleotide sequence: TGCGCCAGCAGCCAGGCCCCCGGGACTAACCCGCTAAATCCAAACTACAATGAGCAGTTCTTC. Its protein is CASSQAPGTNPLNPNYNEQFF.

The chain employs TRBV7-9 and TRBJ2-1, with TRBD2 identical over 14 bases. Germline V gene lookup returns CDR1 SEHNR and CDR2 FQNEAQ (reference sequence). The CDR3 totals 18 residues. V lost 5 bases to trimming and J lost 1 base; unmatched junction nucleotides: 7. CDR3 nucleotides: TGTGCCAGCAGCCAGACTAGCGGGAGGGGGGGATCCTACAATGAGCAGTTCTTC. Translation: CASSQTSGRGGSYNEQFF.

The V gene is TRBV18, the J gene TRBJ2-5; TRBD1 aligns across 9 bases. CDR1 KGHSH and CDR2 LQKENI come from the germline V gene. The J segment lost 5 bases and the V segment lost 3 bases, leaving 7 bases of the junction unmatched. The CDR3 has 15 amino acids. CDR3 sequence (DNA): TGTGCCAGCTCACCGACACAGGGGGCGAGGGAGACCCAGTACTTC. Residues: CASSPTQGARETQYF. Using reference TRBV18 and TRBJ2-5 for the parts outside the CDR3, the full variable domain is NAGVMQNPRHLVRRRGQEARLRCSPMKGHSHVYWYRQLPEEGLKFMVYLQKENIIDESGMPKERFSAEFPKEGPSILRIQQVVRGDSAAYFCASSPTQGARETQYFGPGTRLLVL.

V and J are TRBV12-5 and TRBJ1-6; 9 bases fit TRBD1. Germline CDR1 is LGHNT and CDR2 is FRNRAP. The CDR3 loop spans 14 amino acids. Germline trimming cut 4 bases from V and 8 bases from J; bases unmatched to any gene: 3. In DNA, the CDR3 is TGTGCTAGTGGTTCGGACAGGGGAGATTCACCCCTCCACTTT. This sequence encodes CASGSDRGDSPLHF. The entire variable domain, with the rest obtained from reference TRBV12-5 and TRBJ1-6, is as follows: DARVTQTPRHKVTEMGQEVTMRCQPILGHNTVFWYRQTMMQGLELLAYFRNRAPLDDSGMPKDRFSAEMPDATLATLKIQPSEPRDSAVYFCASGSDRGDSPLHFGNGTRLTVT.

This sequence joins TRBV9 and TRBJ1-2, with D perhaps matching TRBD1 (6 bases). The CDR3 consists of 16 residues. The V gene's germline CDR1 is SGDLS and CDR2 YYNGEE. V lost 3 bases, J lost 4 bases, and 19 bases lay in between. CDR3 DNA: TGTGCCAGCAGCGAGGGGGGAGGGGAAAAGAGCTATGGCTACACCTTC. Translated: CASSEGGGEKSYGYTF.

The V and J genes are TRBV6-1 and TRBJ1-1; D may be TRBD1 (5 bases). Germline CDR1 and CDR2: MNHNS and SASEGT. This CDR3 is built from 14 residues. The V and J ends lost 6 bases and 6 bases respectively, with 17 bases between them. This chain's CDR3 is CASRGPQESPEAFF. Here the CDR3 DNA reads TGTGCCAGCAGAGGACCACAGGAGAGTCCTGAAGCTTTCTTT.

The chain combines TRBV10-1 with TRBJ2-1; a possible D gene is TRBD2 (6 bases). The germline V gene encodes CDR1 WNHNN and CDR2 SYGVQD (reference sequence). Trimming took 4 bases from V and 8 from J, leaving 12 bases between them. The CDR3 length is 13 residues. DNA of the CDR3: TGCGCCAGCAGTGCCCGGAGGGCCGATGAGCAGTTCTTC. Translation gives CASSARRADEQFF.

J is TRBJ1-5 and V is TRBV15, with D unclear. V lost 0 bases and J 7 bases, leaving 16 bases between the germline ends. CDR1 LNHNV and CDR2 YYDKDF come from the germline V gene (reference sequence). The CDR3 totals 16 residues. CDR3 bases: TGTGCCACCAGCAGAGAAAGGCAGGCCCCGGGGCAGCCCCAGCATTTT. Translation gives CATSRERQAPGQPQHF. The full variable domain, with the rest looked up from reference TRBV15 and TRBJ1-5, is DAMVIQNPRYQVTQFGKPVTLSCSQTLNHNVMYWYQQKSSQAPKLLFHYYDKDFNNEADTPDNFQSRRPNTSFCFLDIRSPGLGDTAMYLCATSRERQAPGQPQHFGDGTRLSIL.

The CDR3 sequence is CASSFGGNQPQHF. CDR3 bases: TGTGCCAGCAGCTTCGGAGGGAATCAGCCCCAGCATTTT. This chain links TRBV7-9 with TRBJ1-5, with D uncertain. The CDR3 runs 13 residues. Germline values: CDR1 SEHNR, CDR2 FQNEAQ (reference sequence). V was trimmed by 3 bases and J by 4 bases, leaving 7 bases between them.

The chain recombines TRBV11-1 with TRBJ2-7; D is possibly TRBD1 (5 bases). CDR1 and CDR2 (germline): SGHAT, FQDESV (reference sequence). Trimming pared 1 base from V and 3 bases from J, leaving 16 bases between. The CDR3 sequence is 16 residues long. The DNA of the CDR3 is TGTGCCAGCAGCTTAGATCGGCAGGGAATCGTCTACGAGCAGTACTTC. Protein: CASSLDRQGIVYEQYF.

This chain uses TRBV7-9 with TRBJ2-3, with TRBD1 matching over 7 bases. The germline V gene has CDR1 SEHNR and CDR2 FQNEAQ (reference sequence). Trimming at V came to 6 bases and at J to 0 bases, leaving 9 bases not matched to a gene. The CDR3 is 16 residues long. CDR3 sequence reads: CASSPTGRSSTDTQYF. CDR3 nucleotide sequence: TGTGCCAGCAGTCCGACAGGGCGCTCTAGCACAGATACGCAGTATTTT.

The genes are TRBV29-1 and TRBJ2-5; D remains ambiguous. Trimming removed 4 bases from V and 7 bases from J, with 10 bases in between. Germline V CDR1 and CDR2: SQVTM, ANQGSEA. This CDR3 spans 11 amino acids. This chain's CDR3 is CSVVRTGTQYF. As DNA, the CDR3 is TGCAGCGTTGTCCGTACCGGGACCCAGTACTTC.

The genes are TRBV11-2 and TRBJ1-2; D uncertain. The CDR3 is 15 residues long. From germline, CDR1 is SGHAT and CDR2 FQNNGV. V shed 0 bases and J shed 2 bases, with 10 bases lying between them. The CDR3 bases are TGTGCCAGCAGCTTAGATCGCCAGGCCAACTATGGCTACACCTTC. Protein product: CASSLDRQANYGYTF. Supplemented by reference TRBV11-2 and TRBJ1-2, the full variable domain reads EAGVAQSPRYKIIEKRQSVAFWCNPISGHATLYWYQQILGQGPKLLIQFQNNGVVDDSQLPKDRFSAERLKGVDSTLKIQPAKLEDSAVYLCASSLDRQANYGYTFGSGTRLTVV.

The chain recombines TRBV5-6 with TRBJ2-5, with 8 bases identical to TRBD2. Germline V lookup: CDR1 SGHDT, CDR2 YYEEEE. V gave up 5 bases and J gave up 7 bases; unmatched junction bases: 16. This CDR3 comprises 16 residues. DNA for the CDR3: TGTGCCAGCAGTTCTAGGACTAGCCATGCCGGGGGGACCCAGTACTTC. It is translated as CASSSRTSHAGGTQYF. The full variable domain, completed using reference TRBV5-6 and TRBJ2-5, is DAGVTQSPTHLIKTRGQQVTLRCSPKSGHDTVSWYQQALGQGPQFIFQYYEEEERQRGNFPDRFSGHQFPNYSSELNVNALLLGDSALYLCASSSRTSHAGGTQYFGPGTRLLVL.

This sequence joins TRBV5-5 and TRBJ1-2, with D tentatively TRBD1 (5 bases). The CDR3 consists of 14 residues. Germline lookup yields CDR1 SGHKS and CDR2 YYEKEE (reference sequence). The V end was cut by 0 bases, the J end by 4 bases, with 10 bases between. CDR3 nucleotides: TGTGCCAGCAGCTTGGAGACAGATAGCTATGGCTACACCTTC. Its protein is CASSLETDSYGYTF.

The chain carries TRBV15 and TRBJ1-4; a possible D gene is TRBD1 (5 bases). The ends were cut back, 3 bases at V and 7 bases at J, with 18 bases in the middle. CDR3 size: 16 residues. CDR1 and CDR2 from the germline V gene are LNHNV and YYDKDF (reference sequence). The CDR3 loop is CATSREGNLGGEKLFF. DNA for the CDR3: TGTGCCACCAGCAGGGAGGGGAACCTAGGTGGTGAAAAACTGTTTTTT.

The V gene is TRBV5-1, the J gene TRBJ1-4; maybe TRBD1 (6 bases). The germline CDR1 and CDR2 sequences are SGHRS and YFSETQ. V was shortened by 2 bases and J by 8 bases, with 10 bases between the two germline ends. The CDR3 covers 13 residues. CDR3 residues: CASSLQGEEKLFF. The CDR3 DNA sequence: TGCGCCAGCAGCTTACAGGGAGAGGAAAAACTGTTTTTT.

The chain recombines TRBV6-6 with TRBJ2-7; D ambiguous. Trimming removed 2 bases from V and 3 bases from J, with 11 bases in between. The germline V gene encodes CDR1 MNHNY and CDR2 SVGAGI (reference sequence). The CDR3 runs to 14 residues. This CDR3 reads CASSYRHLLYEQYF. CDR3 sequence (DNA): TGTGCCAGCAGTTACAGACATCTCCTCTACGAGCAGTACTTC.

The V and J genes are TRBV4-1 and TRBJ1-5; TRBD1 agrees at 7 bases. This CDR3 contains 15 residues. V was clipped by 1 base and J by 6 bases; unmatched bases: 6. Germline V CDR1 and CDR2: MGHRA, YSYEKL. DNA for the CDR3: TGCGCCAGCAGCCAAGCCGACAGGGAGGCTCAGCCCCAGCATTTT. Translated, it gives CASSQADREAQPQHF.

This sequence joins TRBV6-1 and TRBJ2-1; TRBD2 matches at 8 bases. CDR3 length equals 15 residues. The germline V gene has CDR1 MNHNS and CDR2 SASEGT. V was clipped by 6 bases and J by 4 bases; unmatched bases: 8. CDR3: CASRDGTSGYNEQFF. In DNA form, the CDR3 reads TGTGCCAGCAGGGATGGAACTAGCGGATACAATGAGCAGTTCTTC.

This clone occurred once. The chain couples TRBV28 to TRBJ1-3, with D unresolved. V gave up 4 bases and J gave up 2 bases, with 15 bases separating them. There are 16 residues in the CDR3. Germline-derived CDR1 and CDR2 are MDHEN and SYDVKM. CDR3 amino acids: CASSSRRSPPGNTIYF. CDR3 in DNA: TGTGCCAGCAGTTCTAGGCGGAGTCCCCCTGGAAACACCATATATTTT.

The V and J genes are TRBV28 and TRBJ1-1; 10 bases match TRBD1. After removal of 8 bases from V and 1 base from J, the junction contained 4 bases not matched to a gene. CDR3 length: 14 residues. Germline CDR1 and CDR2: MDHEN and SYDVKM. The chain's CDR3 is CASGRDRGNTEAFF. In DNA form, the CDR3 reads TGTGCCAGCGGTCGGGACAGGGGGAACACTGAAGCTTTCTTT.

This chain links TRBV6-5 with TRBJ1-2; tentatively, D is TRBD1 (6 bases). Germline V gene sequence: CDR1 MNHEY, CDR2 SVGAGI. Trimming shortened V by 4 bases and J by 5 bases, and 17 bases separated the two germline ends. The CDR3 contains 15 residues. CDR3: CASSWLADSRYGYTF. The CDR3 coding sequence is TGTGCCAGCAGTTGGCTTGCGGACAGTCGATATGGCTACACCTTC.